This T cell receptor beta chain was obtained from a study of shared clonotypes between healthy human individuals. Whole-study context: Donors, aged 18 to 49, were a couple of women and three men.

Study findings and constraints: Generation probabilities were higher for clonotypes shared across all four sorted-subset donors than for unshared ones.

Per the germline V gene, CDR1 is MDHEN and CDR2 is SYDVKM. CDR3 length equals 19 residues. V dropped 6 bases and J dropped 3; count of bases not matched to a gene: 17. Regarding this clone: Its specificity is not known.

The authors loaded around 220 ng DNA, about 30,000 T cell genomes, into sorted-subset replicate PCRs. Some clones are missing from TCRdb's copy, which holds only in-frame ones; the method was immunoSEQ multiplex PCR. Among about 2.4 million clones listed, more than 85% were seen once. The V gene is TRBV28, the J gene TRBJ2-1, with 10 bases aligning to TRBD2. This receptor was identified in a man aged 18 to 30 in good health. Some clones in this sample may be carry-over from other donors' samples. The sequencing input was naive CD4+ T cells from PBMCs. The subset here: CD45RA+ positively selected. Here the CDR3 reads CASSRRSVPSGSVYNEQFF. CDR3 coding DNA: TGTGCCAGCAGCCGAAGGTCCGTCCCTAGCGGGAGTGTCTACAATGAGCAGTTCTTC.